The 10 T cell receptor beta chains reported below all come from one sample, sequenced in a study of T cell changes during pregnancy in multiple sclerosis. Libraries were prepared by immunoSEQ multiplex PCR; TCRdb keeps only in-frame clonotypes and omits some of them. Of under 100,000 clones in the sample, 80% to 95% were seen once. The source material was peripheral blood, sampled in the first trimester of pregnancy. All receptors derive from a female donor in good health, enrolled as a control in a pregnancy study.

The chain recombines TRBV4-3 with TRBJ2-2; unclear D gene. This CDR3 is built from 13 residues. The V end was cut by 4 bases, the J end by 6 bases, with 9 bases between. Germline V gene sequence: CDR1 LGHNA, CDR2 YSLEER. CDR3 DNA: TGCGCCAGCAGCCCCTTGCGGCCCGGGGAGCTGTTTTTT. This sequence encodes CASSPLRPGELFF.

The chain links TRBV27 to TRBJ1-6, with 8 bases lining up with TRBD1. Looked up from germline, CDR1 is MNHEY and CDR2 is SMNVEV (reference sequence). The CDR3 is made up of 16 amino acids. V gave up 0 bases and J gave up 10 bases; unmatched junction bases: 8. CDR3 region: CASSLSLDRVESPLHF. CDR3 nucleotides: TGTGCCAGCAGTTTATCTTTGGACAGGGTGGAATCACCCCTCCACTTT.

The chain carries TRBV5-5 and TRBJ1-1; 12 nucleotides line up with TRBD1. This CDR3 region has 17 residues. V lost 9 bases, J lost 5 bases, and 17 bases stayed unmatched. Germline CDR1 SGHKS, CDR2 YYEKEE (reference sequence). CDR3 region: CATRPYGTGGAGTEAFF. CDR3 in DNA: TGTGCCACCAGGCCATACGGGACAGGGGGCGCTGGAACTGAAGCTTTCTTT.

V usage is TRBV11-1 and J usage is TRBJ2-2; perhaps TRBD1 as D (5 bases). CDR3 size: 16 residues. CDR1 and CDR2 from the germline V gene are SGHAT and FQDESV (reference sequence). Trimming stripped 1 base from V and 3 bases from J, with 12 bases between. The chain's CDR3 is CASSLEQGGYTGELFF. Written as DNA, the CDR3 is TGTGCCAGCAGCTTAGAGCAGGGCGGTTACACCGGGGAGCTGTTTTTT.

The V gene is TRBV7-9, the J gene TRBJ2-3, with 11 bases that match TRBD2. The CDR3 runs to 15 residues. Germline V CDR1 and CDR2: SEHNR, FQNEAQ (reference sequence). V shed 6 bases, J shed 1 base, and the junction held 3 bases outside the gene matches. CDR3 amino acids: CASRGTSGRTDTQYF. The CDR3 DNA is TGTGCCAGCAGGGGGACTAGCGGACGCACAGATACGCAGTATTTT.

This clone has at least ten counts. The gene calls are TRBV12-5 and TRBJ1-2; 10 bases map to TRBD1. This CDR3 region has 17 residues. Germline-derived CDR1 and CDR2 are LGHNT and FRNRAP. Losses at the gene ends were 2 bases for V and 2 bases for J; bases not matched to a gene: 8. The CDR3 region has the DNA TGTGCTAGTGGTTTGCCCGGGACAGGGGATCAGAACTATGGCTACACCTTC. This sequence encodes CASGLPGTGDQNYGYTF.

The chain is built from TRBV9 and TRBJ2-7; weak D call: TRBD2 (6 bases). Per germline, CDR1 SGDLS and CDR2 YYNGEE. The CDR3 is 12 residues long. Trimming took off 4 bases at V and 6 bases at J, with 11 bases between the two ends. The CDR3 DNA sequence: TGTGCCAGCAGCACAACCGGGAGCGAGCAGTACTTC. Translated: CASSTTGSEQYF. The variable domain in full, completed from reference TRBV9 and TRBJ2-7, reads DSGVTQTPKHLITATGQRVTLRCSPRSGDLSVYWYQQSLDQGLQFLIQYYNGEERAKGNILERFSAQQFPDLHSELNLSSLELGDSALYFCASSTTGSEQYFGPGTRLTVT.

The chain combines TRBV4-3 with TRBJ2-3, with 8 bases fitting TRBD2. Looked up from germline, CDR1 is LGHNA and CDR2 is YSLEER. The CDR3 has 17 residues. The V gene end was trimmed by 4 bases and the J gene end by 0 bases; junction bases not matched to a gene: 9. CDR3 in amino acids: CASSPGRGASSTDTQYF. Written as DNA, the CDR3 is TGCGCCAGCAGCCCGGGGCGGGGGGCCTCTAGCACAGATACGCAGTATTTT.

The gene calls are TRBV7-8 and TRBJ2-5, with 9 bases lining up with TRBD2. The trim removed 2 bases at V and 1 base at J, leaving 2 bases unmatched. Germline V gene lookup returns CDR1 SGHVS and CDR2 FQNEAQ. The CDR3 has 15 amino acids. The CDR3 spells CASSLSRGGQETQYF. The CDR3 DNA reads TGTGCCAGCAGCTTATCGCGGGGGGGCCAAGAGACCCAGTACTTC.

The rearrangement uses TRBV11-2 and TRBJ1-1, with 7 positions matching TRBD1. CDR3 size: 14 residues. V lost 5 bases, J lost 5 bases, and 8 bases stayed unmatched. The germline V gene has CDR1 SGHAT and CDR2 FQNNGV. The CDR3 sequence is CASSVPLRGTEAFF. The CDR3 DNA is TGTGCCAGCAGCGTCCCACTCAGGGGGACTGAAGCTTTCTTT.